Given below is one T cell receptor beta chain in context. What this receptor recognizes is not known. No much larger clone exists at a distance of one base, and base qualities are not known. The trial excluded patients who had a history of autoimmune disease or were on systemic immunosuppression. In every dose cohort, peripheral blood was drawn for TCR sequencing at baseline, cycle 4 day 1, and cycle 7 day 1. Samples were obtained from an open-label, multicenter, first-in-human phase I dose-escalation trial of ivuxolimab. The trial enrolled adults with locally advanced or metastatic head and neck squamous cell, hepatocellular, melanoma or renal cell carcinoma. Before TCR sequencing, CD4+ and CD8+ T cells were separately sorted from peripheral blood. This sample was included in a study of OX40 agonist ivuxolimab in advanced cancers. With regard to the full study: The costimulatory receptor OX40 (CD134) was targeted by ivuxolimab, a fully human IgG2 agonistic monoclonal antibody. Peripheral TCRbeta sequencing was intended to test whether TCR sequence diversity was altered and clonal T-cell expansion was caused by ivuxolimab. Patients were allowed to have had prior anti-PD-1, anti-PD-L1 or anti-CTLA-4 therapy, and 30% to 40% of the dose-escalation patients had been treated with checkpoint inhibitors. Intravenous ivuxolimab was administered to patients every 2 weeks at six dose levels: 0.01, 0.1, 0.3, 1.5, 3 and 10 mg/kg. Three dose-escalation patients achieved partial responses, one with hepatocellular carcinoma and two with cutaneous melanoma. In the dose-escalation cohort, 82.7% of patients were male, and the mean age was about 55 years, with a range of roughly 20 to 80. The paper describes the monotherapy dose-escalation part (N ≈ 49 patients) of the phase I trial of ivuxolimab. Among the roughly 52 dose-escalation patients, some 20 had hepatocellular carcinoma, 15 or so melanoma, 9 renal cell carcinoma and 9 head and neck cancer. Summary of the overall study and its limitations: The antigen specificity of the peripheral T cells that underwent clonal expansion was not determined. After ivuxolimab, expanded clones were on average more numerous among CD8+ T cells than among CD4+ T cells. In the 0.1-3.0 mg/kg groups, partial responders had among the lowest normalized peripheral clonal expansion, particularly in CD8+ T cells. Low levels of normalized T-cell clonal expansion were also seen in some patients who did not respond. At doses from 0.1 to 3.0 mg/kg, clonal expansion was seen in both CD4+ and CD8+ blood T cells between baseline and week 6.

Genomic DNA was isolated from the sorted cells so that the TCRbeta CDR3 region could be sequenced. The immunoSEQ Assay was used for sequencing of TCRbeta CDR3 regions. Here the immuneACCESS table is served through TCRdb, limited to in-frame sequences with V and J called. Missing clones are a known gap in these copies; in checked studies unresolved V genes cover under half, and the rest lacks a known reason. This sample holds about 74,000 clones; around 80% were observed only once. The top ten constitute around 1.7% of the sample. The CDR3 measures 14 amino acids from cysteine to phenylalanine. The entry retains the CDR3 DNA only, 42 bases that are in frame from base 1. Taken from the germline V gene (reference sequence), the CDR1 and CDR2 loops are SGHNT and YYREEE. V loses 4 bases of germline sequence and J loses 5 bases, and the interval between the two ends is 12 bases.

The chain employs TRBV5-4 and TRBJ1-4, and the D gene may be TRBD1, 5 bases matching. The receptor was isolated from an adult with an advanced solid tumor such as melanoma, head and neck, liver or kidney cancer. The input for sequencing was CD4+ or CD8+ T cells sorted from blood, taken in a trial of the OX40 agonist ivuxolimab. CDR3 protein: CASSLDRVNEKLFF. DNA sequence: TGTGCCAGCAGCCTAGACAGAGTAAATGAAAAACTGTTTTTT.